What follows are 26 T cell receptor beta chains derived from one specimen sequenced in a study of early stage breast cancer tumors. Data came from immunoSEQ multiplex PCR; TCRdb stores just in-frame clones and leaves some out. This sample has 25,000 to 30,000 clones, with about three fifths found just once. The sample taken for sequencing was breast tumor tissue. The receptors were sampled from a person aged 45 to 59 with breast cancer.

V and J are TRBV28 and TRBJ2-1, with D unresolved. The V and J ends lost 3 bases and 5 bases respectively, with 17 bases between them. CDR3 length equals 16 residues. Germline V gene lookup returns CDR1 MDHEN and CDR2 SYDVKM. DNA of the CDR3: TGTGCCAGCAGTTTTGTCCTTCGACCCTCGGACAATGAGCAGTTCTTC. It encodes CASSFVLRPSDNEQFF.

CDR3 nucleotides: TGTGCCAGCAGTTTAGCGGGAGATGCTGTTGAGCAGTTCTTC. Translated, it gives CASSLAGDAVEQFF. This sequence joins TRBV6-5 and TRBJ2-1; 9 positions match TRBD2. Germline V gives CDR1 MNHEY, CDR2 SVGAGI. Germline trimming cut 4 bases from V and 9 bases from J; bases unmatched to any gene: 7. The CDR3 has 14 residues.

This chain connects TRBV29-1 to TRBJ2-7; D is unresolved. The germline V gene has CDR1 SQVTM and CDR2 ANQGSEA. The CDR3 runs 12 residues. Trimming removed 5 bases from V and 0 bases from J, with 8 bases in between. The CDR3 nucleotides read TGCAGCGTTTTGGCTAACTCCTACGAGCAGTACTTC. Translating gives CSVLANSYEQYF.

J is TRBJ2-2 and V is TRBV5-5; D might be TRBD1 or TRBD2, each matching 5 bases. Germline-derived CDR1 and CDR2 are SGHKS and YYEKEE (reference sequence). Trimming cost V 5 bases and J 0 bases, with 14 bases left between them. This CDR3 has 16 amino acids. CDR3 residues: CASSWGWGANTGELFF. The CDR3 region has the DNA TGTGCCAGCAGTTGGGGGTGGGGCGCGAACACCGGGGAGCTGTTTTTT.

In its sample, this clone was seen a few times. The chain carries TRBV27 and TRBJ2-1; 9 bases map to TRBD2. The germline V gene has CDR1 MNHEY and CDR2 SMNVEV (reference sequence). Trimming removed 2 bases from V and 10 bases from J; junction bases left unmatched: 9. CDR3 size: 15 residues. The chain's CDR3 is CASSLIAGEGAEQFF. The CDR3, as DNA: TGTGCCAGCAGTTTAATAGCGGGAGAGGGGGCGGAGCAGTTCTTC.

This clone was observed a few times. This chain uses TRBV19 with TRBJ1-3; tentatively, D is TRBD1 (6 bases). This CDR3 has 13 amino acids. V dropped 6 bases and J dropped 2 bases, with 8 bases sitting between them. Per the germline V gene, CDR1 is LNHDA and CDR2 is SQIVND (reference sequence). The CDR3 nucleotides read TGTGCCAGTAGCCGGACAGCTGGAAACACCATATATTTT. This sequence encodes CASSRTAGNTIYF.

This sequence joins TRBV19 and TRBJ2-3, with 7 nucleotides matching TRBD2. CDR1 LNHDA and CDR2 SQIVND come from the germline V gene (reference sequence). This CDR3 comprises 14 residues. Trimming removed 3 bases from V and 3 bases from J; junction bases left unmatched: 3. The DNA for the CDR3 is TGTGCCAGTAGTATTAGGGACTATACAGATACGCAGTATTTT. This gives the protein CASSIRDYTDTQYF.

CDR3 in amino acids: CASSRTSGINEKLFF. DNA for the CDR3: TGTGCCAGCAGCCGAACTTCGGGGATTAATGAAAAACTGTTTTTT. V gene TRBV7-8 combines with J gene TRBJ1-4; D is undetermined. Germline V gives CDR1 SGHVS, CDR2 FQNEAQ. CDR3 length: 15 residues. V was shortened by 5 bases and J by 4 bases, with 14 bases between the two germline ends.

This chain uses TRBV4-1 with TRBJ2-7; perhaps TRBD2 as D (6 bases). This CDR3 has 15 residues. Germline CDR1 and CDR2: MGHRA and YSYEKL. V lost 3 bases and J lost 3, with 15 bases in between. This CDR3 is CASSQEGPGLYEQYF. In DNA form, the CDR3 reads TGCGCCAGCAGCCAGGAGGGACCGGGACTCTACGAGCAGTACTTC.

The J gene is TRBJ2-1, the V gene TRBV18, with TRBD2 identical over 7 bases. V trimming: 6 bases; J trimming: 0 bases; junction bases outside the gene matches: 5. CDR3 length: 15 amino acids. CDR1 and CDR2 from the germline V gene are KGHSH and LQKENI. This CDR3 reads CASSPGGGSYNEQFF. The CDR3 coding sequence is TGTGCCAGCTCCCCTGGGGGGGGCTCCTACAATGAGCAGTTCTTC.

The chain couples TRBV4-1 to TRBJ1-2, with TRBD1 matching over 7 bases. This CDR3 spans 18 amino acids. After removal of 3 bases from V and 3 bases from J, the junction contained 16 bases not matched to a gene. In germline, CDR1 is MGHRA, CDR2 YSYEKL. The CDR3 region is CASSQPISRVGGYYGYTF. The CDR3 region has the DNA TGCGCCAGCAGCCAGCCCATCTCCCGGGTAGGGGGCTACTATGGCTACACCTTC.

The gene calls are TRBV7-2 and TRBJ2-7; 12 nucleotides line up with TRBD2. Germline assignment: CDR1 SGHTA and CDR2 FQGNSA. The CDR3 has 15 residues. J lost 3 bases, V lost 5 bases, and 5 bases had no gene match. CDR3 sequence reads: CASSRTSGTYYEQYF. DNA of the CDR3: TGTGCCAGCAGCCGGACTAGCGGGACTTACTACGAGCAGTACTTC. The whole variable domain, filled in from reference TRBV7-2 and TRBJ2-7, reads GAGVSQSPSNKVTEKGKDVELRCDPISGHTALYWYRQSLGQGLEFLIYFQGNSAPDKSGLPSDRFSAERTGGSVSTLTIQRTQQEDSAVYLCASSRTSGTYYEQYFGPGTRLTVT.

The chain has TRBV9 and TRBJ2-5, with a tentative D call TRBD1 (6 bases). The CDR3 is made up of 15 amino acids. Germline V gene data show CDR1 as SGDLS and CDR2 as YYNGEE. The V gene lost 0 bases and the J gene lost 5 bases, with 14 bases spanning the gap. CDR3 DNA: TGTGCCAGCAGCGTAGCTATGGGGGCAGGTGAGACCCAGTACTTC. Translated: CASSVAMGAGETQYF.

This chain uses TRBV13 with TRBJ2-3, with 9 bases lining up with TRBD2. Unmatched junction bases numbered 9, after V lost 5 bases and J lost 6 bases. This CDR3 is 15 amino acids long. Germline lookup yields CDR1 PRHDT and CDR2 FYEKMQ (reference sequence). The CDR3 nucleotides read TGTGCCAGCAGCCGCGGGAGGGCCCCGGGGGATACGCAGTATTTT. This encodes CASSRGRAPGDTQYF.

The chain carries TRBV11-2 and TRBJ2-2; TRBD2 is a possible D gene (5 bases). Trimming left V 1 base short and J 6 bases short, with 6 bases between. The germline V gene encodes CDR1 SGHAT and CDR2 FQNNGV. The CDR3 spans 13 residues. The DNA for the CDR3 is TGTGCCAGCAGCTTAGGCGGGCCCGGGGAGCTGTTTTTT. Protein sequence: CASSLGGPGELFF.

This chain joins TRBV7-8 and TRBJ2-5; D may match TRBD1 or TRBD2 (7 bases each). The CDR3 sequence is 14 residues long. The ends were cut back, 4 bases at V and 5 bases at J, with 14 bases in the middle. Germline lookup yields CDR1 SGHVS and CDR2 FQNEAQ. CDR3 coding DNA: TGTGCCAGCAGCTCCAACCAGGGGGGGGAGACCCAGTACTTC. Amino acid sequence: CASSSNQGGETQYF.

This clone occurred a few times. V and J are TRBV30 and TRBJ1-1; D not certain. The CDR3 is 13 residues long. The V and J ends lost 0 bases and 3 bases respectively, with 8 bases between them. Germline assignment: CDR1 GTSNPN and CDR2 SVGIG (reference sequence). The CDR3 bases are TGTGCCTGGAGTGTAGTACGGGACACTGAAGCTTTCTTT. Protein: CAWSVVRDTEAFF. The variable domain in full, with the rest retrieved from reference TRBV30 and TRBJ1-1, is SQTIHQWPATLVQPVGSPLSLECTVEGTSNPNLYWYRQAAGRGLQLLFYSVGIGQISSEVPQNLSASRPQDRQFILSSKKLLLSDSGFYLCAWSVVRDTEAFFGQGTRLTVV.

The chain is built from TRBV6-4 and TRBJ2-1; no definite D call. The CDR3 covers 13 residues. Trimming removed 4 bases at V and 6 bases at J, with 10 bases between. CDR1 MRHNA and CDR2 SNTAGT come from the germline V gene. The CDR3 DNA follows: TGTGCCAGCAGTGTAAACTCGTTCAATGAGCAGTTCTTC. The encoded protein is CASSVNSFNEQFF.

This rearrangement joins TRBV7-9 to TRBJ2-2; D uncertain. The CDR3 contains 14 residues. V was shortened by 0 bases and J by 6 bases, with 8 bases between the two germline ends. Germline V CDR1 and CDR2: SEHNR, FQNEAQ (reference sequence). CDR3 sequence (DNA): TGTGCCAGCAGCTTAGCGGTCGTAGCCGGGGAGCTGTTTTTT. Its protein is CASSLAVVAGELFF.

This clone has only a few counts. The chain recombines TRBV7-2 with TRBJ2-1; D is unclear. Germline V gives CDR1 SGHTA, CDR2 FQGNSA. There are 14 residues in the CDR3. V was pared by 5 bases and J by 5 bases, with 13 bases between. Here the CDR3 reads CASSLHLRDNEQFF. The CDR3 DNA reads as TGTGCCAGCAGCCTACATCTAAGAGACAATGAGCAGTTCTTC.

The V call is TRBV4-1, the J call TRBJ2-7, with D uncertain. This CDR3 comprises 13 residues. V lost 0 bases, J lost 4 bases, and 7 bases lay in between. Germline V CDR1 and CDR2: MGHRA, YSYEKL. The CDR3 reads CASSQDYSYEQYF. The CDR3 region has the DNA TGCGCCAGCAGCCAAGATTACAGTTACGAGCAGTACTTC.

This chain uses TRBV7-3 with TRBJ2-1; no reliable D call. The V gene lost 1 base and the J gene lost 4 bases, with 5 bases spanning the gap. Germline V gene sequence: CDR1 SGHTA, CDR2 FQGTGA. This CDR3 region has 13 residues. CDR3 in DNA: TGTGCCAGCAGCTTAAACTTGTACAATGAGCAGTTCTTC. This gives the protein CASSLNLYNEQFF. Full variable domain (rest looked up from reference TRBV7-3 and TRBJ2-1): GAGVSQTPSNKVTEKGKYVELRCDPISGHTALYWYRQSLGQGPEFLIYFQGTGAADDSGLPNDRFFAVRPEGSVSTLKIQRTERGDSAVYLCASSLNLYNEQFFGPGTRLTVL.

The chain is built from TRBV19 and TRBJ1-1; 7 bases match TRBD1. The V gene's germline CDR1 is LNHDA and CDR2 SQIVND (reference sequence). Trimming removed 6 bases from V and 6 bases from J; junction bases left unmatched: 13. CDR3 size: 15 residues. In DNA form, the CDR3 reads TGTGCCAGTAGGACCTCTCCTGGCCAGGGGGCTGAAGCTTTCTTT. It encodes CASRTSPGQGAEAFF.

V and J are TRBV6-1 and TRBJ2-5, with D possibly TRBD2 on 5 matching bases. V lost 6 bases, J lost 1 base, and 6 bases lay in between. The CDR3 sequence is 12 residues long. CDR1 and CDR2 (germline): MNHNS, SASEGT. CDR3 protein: CASRAGQETQYF. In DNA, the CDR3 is TGTGCCAGCAGGGCGGGCCAAGAGACCCAGTACTTC.

The CDR3 DNA reads TGTGCCAGCAGTTCGACAGGGGCCCCTCAAGAGACCCAGTACTTC. Protein: CASSSTGAPQETQYF. V and J are TRBV2 and TRBJ2-5; 8 nucleotides line up with TRBD1. The CDR3 has 15 amino acids. Germline loops: CDR1 SNHLY, CDR2 FYNNEI. J gave up 2 bases and V 5 bases, and 7 bases lay outside the gene matches.

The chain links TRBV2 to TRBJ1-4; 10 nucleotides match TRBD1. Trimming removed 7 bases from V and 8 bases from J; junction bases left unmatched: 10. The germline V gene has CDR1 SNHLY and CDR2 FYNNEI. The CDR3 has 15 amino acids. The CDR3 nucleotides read TGTGCCAGCACCAAACTCGGACAGGGGGAAGAAAAACTGTTTTTT. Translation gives CASTKLGQGEEKLFF.